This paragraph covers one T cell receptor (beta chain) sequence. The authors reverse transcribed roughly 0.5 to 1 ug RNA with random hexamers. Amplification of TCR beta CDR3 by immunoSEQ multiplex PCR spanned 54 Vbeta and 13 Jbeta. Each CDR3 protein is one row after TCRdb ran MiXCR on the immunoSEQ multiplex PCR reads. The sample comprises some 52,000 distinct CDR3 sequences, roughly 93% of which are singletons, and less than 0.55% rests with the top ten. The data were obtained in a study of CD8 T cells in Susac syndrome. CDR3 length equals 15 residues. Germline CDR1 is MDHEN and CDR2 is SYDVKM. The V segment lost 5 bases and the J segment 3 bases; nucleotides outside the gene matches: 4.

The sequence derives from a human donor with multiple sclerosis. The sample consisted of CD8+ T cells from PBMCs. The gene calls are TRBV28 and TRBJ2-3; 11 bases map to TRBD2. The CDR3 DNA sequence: TGTGCCAGCAGTCCAGGGACTAGCGGAACAGATACGCAGTATTTT. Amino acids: CASSPGTSGTDTQYF.